The present T cell receptor beta chain was sequenced within a study of shared clonotypes between healthy human individuals. Deep was the level at which the assay was run. Sorted subsets were amplified in replicate PCRs using around 200 ng DNA, roughly 30,000 T cell genomes. Data came from immunoSEQ multiplex PCR; TCRdb stores just in-frame clones and leaves some out. The sample lists under 2,500,000 clones; approximately 94% were seen once. The TCR originated in a man between 18 and 29 years old in good health. Sequencing was performed on naive CD4+ T cells sorted from blood. Indicated subset: CD45RA+ positively selected.

For the CDR3, the DNA is TGTGCCAGCAGCCGGACGGGTGGGCGGACCAGCACAGATACGCAGTATTTT. Encoded protein: CASSRTGGRTSTDTQYF. V is TRBV11-2 and J is TRBJ2-3; D remains ambiguous. The CDR3 covers 17 residues. The germline gives CDR1 SGHAT, CDR2 FQNNGV. Trimming stripped 5 bases from V and 0 bases from J, with 18 bases between.